This TCR beta chain was recorded in a study of cytomegalovirus exposure and HLA in healthy donors. Germline CDR1 and CDR2: LGHNA and YNFKEQ. Losses at the gene ends were 0 bases for V and 0 bases for J; bases not matched to a gene: 2. The CDR3 totals 16 residues. Primers: 60 Vbeta forward and 13 Jbeta reverse. Measured with immunoSEQ multiplex PCR; TCRdb has only the in-frame clones, and not every one. The table records about 190,000 clones, 77% of them present only once. Regarding the study as a whole: It was likely that a cluster of highly shared sequence variants was a sequencing artifact.

For this clone: Antigen: not known.

Sequenced: PBMCs. The V and J genes are TRBV4-2 and TRBJ2-1; 7 bases fit TRBD2. This clonotype was sampled from a woman aged 30 to 39 in good health and CMV-seropositive. DNA of the CDR3: TGTGCCAGCAGCCAAGAGGGGGGGAGCTCCTACAATGAGCAGTTCTTC. It codes for CASSQEGGSSYNEQFF.